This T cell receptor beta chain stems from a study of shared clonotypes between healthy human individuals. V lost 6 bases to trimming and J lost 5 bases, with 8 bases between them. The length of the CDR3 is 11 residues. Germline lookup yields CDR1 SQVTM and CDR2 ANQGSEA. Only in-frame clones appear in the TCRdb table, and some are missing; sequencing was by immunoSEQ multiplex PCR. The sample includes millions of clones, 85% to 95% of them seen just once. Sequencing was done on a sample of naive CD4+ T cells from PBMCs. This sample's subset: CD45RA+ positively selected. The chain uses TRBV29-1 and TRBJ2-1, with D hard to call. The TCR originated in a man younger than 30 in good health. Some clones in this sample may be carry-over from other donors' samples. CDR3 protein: CSVLVNNEQFF. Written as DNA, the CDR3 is TGCAGCGTACTTGTGAACAATGAGCAGTTCTTC.